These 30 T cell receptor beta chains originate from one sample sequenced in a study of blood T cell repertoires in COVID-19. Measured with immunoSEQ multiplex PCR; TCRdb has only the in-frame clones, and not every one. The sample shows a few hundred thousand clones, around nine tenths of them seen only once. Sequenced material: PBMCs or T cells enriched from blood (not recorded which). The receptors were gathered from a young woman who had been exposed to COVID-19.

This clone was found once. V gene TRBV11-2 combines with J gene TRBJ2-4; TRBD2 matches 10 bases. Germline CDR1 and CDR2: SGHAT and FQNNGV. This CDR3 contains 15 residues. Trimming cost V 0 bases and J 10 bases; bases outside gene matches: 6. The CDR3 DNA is TGTGCCAGCAGCTTAGAGGCTAGCGGGAGAAGGATTCAGTACTTC. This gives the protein CASSLEASGRRIQYF.

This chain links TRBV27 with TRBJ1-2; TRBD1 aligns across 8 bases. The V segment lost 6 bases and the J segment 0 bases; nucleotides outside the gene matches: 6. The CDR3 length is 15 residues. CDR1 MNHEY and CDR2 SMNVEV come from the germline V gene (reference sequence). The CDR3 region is CASRADRVANYGYTF. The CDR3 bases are TGTGCCAGCAGGGCGGACAGGGTAGCTAACTATGGCTACACCTTC.

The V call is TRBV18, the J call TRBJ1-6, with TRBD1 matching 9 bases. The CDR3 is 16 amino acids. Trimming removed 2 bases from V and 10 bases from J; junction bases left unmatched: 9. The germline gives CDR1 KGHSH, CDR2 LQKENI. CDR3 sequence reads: CASSPVPGTGSSPLHF. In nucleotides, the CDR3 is TGTGCCAGCTCACCAGTTCCCGGGACAGGGAGCTCACCCCTCCACTTT.

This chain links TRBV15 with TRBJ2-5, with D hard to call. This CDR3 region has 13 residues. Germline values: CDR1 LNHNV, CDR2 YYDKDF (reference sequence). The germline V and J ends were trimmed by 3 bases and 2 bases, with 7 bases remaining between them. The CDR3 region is CATSRSEQETQYF. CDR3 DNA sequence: TGTGCCACCAGCAGGTCTGAGCAAGAGACCCAGTACTTC.

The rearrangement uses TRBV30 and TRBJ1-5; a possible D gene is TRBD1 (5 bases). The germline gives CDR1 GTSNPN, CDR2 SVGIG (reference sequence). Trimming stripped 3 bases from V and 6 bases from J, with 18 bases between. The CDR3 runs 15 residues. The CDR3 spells CAWSPDSSVGQPQHF. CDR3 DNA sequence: TGTGCCTGGAGCCCCGACAGCTCTGTGGGTCAGCCCCAGCATTTT. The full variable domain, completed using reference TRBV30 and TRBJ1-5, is SQTIHQWPATLVQPVGSPLSLECTVEGTSNPNLYWYRQAAGRGLQLLFYSVGIGQISSEVPQNLSASRPQDRQFILSSKKLLLSDSGFYLCAWSPDSSVGQPQHFGDGTRLSIL.

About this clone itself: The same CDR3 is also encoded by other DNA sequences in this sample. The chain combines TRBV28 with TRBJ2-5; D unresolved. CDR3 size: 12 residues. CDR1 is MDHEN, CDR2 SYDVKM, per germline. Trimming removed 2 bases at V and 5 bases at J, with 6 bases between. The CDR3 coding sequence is TGTGCCAGCAGTTTAAGTCGGGAGACCCAGTACTTC. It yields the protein CASSLSRETQYF.

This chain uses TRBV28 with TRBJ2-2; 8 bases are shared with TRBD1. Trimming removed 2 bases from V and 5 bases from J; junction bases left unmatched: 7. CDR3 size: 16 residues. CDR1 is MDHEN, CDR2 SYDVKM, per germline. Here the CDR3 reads CASSLVRGQSTGELFF. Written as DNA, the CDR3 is TGTGCCAGCAGTTTAGTCAGGGGGCAATCTACCGGGGAGCTGTTTTTT.

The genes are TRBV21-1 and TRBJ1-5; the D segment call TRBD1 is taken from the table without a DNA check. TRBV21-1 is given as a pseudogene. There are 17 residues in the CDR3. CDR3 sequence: CASSPLGTGDGNQPQHF. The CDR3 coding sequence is TGTGCCAGCAGCCCCCTCGGGACAGGGGACGGCAATCAGCCCCAGCATTTT.

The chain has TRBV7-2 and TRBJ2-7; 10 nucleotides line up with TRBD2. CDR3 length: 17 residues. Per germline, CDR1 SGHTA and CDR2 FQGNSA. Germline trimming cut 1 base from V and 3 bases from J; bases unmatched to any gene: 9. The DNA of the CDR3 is TGTGCCAGCAGCTTAGTAAGCGGGGGGGCTTTTCTCTACGAGCAGTACTTC. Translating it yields CASSLVSGGAFLYEQYF. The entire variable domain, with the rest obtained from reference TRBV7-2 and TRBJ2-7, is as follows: GAGVSQSPSNKVTEKGKDVELRCDPISGHTALYWYRQSLGQGLEFLIYFQGNSAPDKSGLPSDRFSAERTGGSVSTLTIQRTQQEDSAVYLCASSLVSGGAFLYEQYFGPGTRLTVT.

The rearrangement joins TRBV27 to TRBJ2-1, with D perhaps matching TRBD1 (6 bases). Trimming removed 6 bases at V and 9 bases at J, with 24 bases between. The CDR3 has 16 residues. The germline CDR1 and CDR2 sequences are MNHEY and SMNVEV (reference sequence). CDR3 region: CASSAWDTPKHGEQFF. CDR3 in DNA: TGTGCCAGCAGCGCTTGGGACACCCCGAAACATGGTGAGCAGTTCTTC.

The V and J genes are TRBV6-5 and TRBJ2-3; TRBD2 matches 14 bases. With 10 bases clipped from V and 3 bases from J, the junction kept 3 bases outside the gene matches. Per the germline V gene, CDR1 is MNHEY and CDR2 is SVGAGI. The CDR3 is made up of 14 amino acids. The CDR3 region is CATGLAGETDTQYF. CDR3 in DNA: TGTGCCACGGGACTAGCGGGAGAAACAGATACGCAGTATTTT.

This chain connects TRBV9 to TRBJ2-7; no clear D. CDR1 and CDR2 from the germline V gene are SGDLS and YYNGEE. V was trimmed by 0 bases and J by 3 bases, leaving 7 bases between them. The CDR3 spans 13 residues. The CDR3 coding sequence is TGTGCCAGCAGCGTAGGAGTAGACTACGAGCAGTACTTC. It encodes CASSVGVDYEQYF.

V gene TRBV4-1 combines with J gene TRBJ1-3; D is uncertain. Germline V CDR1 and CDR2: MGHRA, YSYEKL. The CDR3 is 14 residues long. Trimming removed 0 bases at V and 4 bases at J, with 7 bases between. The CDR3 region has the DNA TGCGCCAGCAGCCAAGACCGGGGAGGAAACACCATATATTTT. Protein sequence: CASSQDRGGNTIYF.

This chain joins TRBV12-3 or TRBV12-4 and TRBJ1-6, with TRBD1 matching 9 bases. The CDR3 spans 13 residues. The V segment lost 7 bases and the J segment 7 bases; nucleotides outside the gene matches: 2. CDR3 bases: TGTGCCAGCACGGGGACAGGGAATTCACCCCTCCACTTT. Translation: CASTGTGNSPLHF.

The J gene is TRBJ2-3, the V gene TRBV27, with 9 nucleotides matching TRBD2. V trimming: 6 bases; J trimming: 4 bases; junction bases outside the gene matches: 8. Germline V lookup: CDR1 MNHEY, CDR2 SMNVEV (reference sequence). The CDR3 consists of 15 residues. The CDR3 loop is CASSWAGGRADTQYF. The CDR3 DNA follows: TGTGCCAGCAGCTGGGCGGGGGGGCGCGCAGATACGCAGTATTTT.

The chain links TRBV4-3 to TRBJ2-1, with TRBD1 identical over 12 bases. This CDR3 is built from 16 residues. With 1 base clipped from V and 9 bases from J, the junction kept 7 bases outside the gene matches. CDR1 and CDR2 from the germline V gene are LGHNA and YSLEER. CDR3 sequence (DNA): TGCGCCAGCAGCCAAGGGGACAGGGGGCCCGGGAGTGAGCAGTTCTTC. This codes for CASSQGDRGPGSEQFF.

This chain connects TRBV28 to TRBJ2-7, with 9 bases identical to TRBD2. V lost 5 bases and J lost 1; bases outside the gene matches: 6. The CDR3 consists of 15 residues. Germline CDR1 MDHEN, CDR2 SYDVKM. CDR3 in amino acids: CASSEGSGRSYEQYF. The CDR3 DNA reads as TGTGCCAGCAGTGAAGGTAGCGGGAGATCCTACGAGCAGTACTTC. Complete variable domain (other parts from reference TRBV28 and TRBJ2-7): DVKVTQSSRYLVKRTGEKVFLECVQDMDHENMFWYRQDPGLGLRLIYFSYDVKMKEKGDIPEGYSVSREKKERFSLILESASTNQTSMYLCASSEGSGRSYEQYFGPGTRLTVT.

CDR3 amino acids: CASSEPGGPSSYEQYF. The DNA for the CDR3 is TGCGCCAGCAGTGAGCCGGGAGGGCCTAGCTCCTACGAGCAGTACTTC. The chain employs TRBV10-2 and TRBJ2-7; 8 bases align to TRBD2. The J segment lost 0 bases and the V segment lost 2 bases, leaving 6 bases of the junction unmatched. This CDR3 contains 16 residues. Germline V gene sequence: CDR1 WSHSY, CDR2 SAAADI.

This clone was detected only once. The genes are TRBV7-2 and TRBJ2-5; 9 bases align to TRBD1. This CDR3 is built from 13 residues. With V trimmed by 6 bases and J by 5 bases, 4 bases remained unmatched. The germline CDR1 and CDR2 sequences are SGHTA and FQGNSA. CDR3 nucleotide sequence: TGTGCCAGCAGACGGACAGGGGCGGAGACCCAGTACTTC. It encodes CASRRTGAETQYF. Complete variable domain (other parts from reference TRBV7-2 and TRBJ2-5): GAGVSQSPSNKVTEKGKDVELRCDPISGHTALYWYRQSLGQGLEFLIYFQGNSAPDKSGLPSDRFSAERTGGSVSTLTIQRTQQEDSAVYLCASRRTGAETQYFGPGTRLLVL.

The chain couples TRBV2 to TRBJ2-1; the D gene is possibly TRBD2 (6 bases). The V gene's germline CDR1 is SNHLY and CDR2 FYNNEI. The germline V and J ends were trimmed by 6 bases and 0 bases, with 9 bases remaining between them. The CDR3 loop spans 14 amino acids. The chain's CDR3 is CASRAGSSYNEQFF. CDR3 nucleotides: TGTGCCAGCAGGGCGGGGAGCTCCTACAATGAGCAGTTCTTC.

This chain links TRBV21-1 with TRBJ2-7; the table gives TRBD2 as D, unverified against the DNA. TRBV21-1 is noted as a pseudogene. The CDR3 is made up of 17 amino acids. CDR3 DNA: TGTGCCAGCAGCAAAGTCCGCGGGGGGCGCTGTTCCTACGAGCAGTACTTC. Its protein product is CASSKVRGGRCSYEQYF.

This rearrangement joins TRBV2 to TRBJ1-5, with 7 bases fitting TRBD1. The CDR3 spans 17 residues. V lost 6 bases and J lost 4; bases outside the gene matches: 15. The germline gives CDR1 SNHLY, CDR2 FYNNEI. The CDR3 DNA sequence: TGTGCCAGCAGCATACAGGGGTCAGGGCTTAGTAATCAGCCCCAGCATTTT. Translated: CASSIQGSGLSNQPQHF.

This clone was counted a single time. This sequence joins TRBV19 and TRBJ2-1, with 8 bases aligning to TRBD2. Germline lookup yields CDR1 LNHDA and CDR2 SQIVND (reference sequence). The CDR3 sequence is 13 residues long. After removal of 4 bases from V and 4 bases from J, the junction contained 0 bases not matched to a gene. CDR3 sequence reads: CASSTSGYNEQFF. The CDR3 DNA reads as TGTGCCAGTAGTACTAGCGGGTACAATGAGCAGTTCTTC.

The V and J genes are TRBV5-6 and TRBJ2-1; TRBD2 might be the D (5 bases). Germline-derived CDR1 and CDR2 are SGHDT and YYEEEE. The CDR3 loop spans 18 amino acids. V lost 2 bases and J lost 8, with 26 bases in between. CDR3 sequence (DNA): TGTGCCAGCAGCTTAACGACAAGTGCTAGCAAAACACCCTATGAGCAGTTCTTC. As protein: CASSLTTSASKTPYEQFF.

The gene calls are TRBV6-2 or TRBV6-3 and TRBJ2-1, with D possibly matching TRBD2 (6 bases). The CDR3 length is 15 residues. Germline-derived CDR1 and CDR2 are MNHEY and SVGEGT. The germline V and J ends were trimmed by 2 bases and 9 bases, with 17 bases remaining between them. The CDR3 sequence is CASSYVSGPEVEQFF. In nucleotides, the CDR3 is TGTGCCAGCAGTTACGTTAGCGGCCCAGAGGTTGAGCAGTTCTTC.

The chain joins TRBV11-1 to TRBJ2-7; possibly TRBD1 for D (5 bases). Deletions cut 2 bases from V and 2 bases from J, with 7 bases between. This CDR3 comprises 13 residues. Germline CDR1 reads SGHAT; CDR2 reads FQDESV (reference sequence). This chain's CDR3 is CASSLRQTYEQYF. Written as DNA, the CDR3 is TGTGCCAGCAGCTTAAGACAGACCTACGAGCAGTACTTC.

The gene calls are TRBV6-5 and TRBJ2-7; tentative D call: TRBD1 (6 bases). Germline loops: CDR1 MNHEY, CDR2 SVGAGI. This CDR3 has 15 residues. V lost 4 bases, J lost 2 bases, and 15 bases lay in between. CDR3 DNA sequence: TGTGCCAGCAGTTCCCCCGGGACATCAACCTACGAGCAGTACTTC. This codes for CASSSPGTSTYEQYF.

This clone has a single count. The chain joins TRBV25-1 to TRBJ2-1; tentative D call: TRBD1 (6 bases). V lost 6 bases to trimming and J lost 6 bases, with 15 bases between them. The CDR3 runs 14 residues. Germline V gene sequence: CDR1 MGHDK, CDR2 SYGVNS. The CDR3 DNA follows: TGTGCCAGCAGAGGGGGTATAGTGGGCAATGAGCAGTTCTTC. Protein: CASRGGIVGNEQFF.

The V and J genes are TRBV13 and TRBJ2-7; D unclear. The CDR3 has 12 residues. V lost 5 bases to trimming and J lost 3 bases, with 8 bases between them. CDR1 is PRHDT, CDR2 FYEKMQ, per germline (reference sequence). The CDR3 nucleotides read TGTGCCAGCAGCCAGACTCGCTACGAGCAGTACTTC. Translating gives CASSQTRYEQYF.

CDR3 region: CASSKGWTSERSGELFF. CDR3 DNA sequence: TGTGCCAGCAGCAAAGGCTGGACTAGCGAAAGATCCGGGGAGCTGTTTTTT. J is TRBJ2-2 and V is TRBV21-1; TRBD2 reflects the table's D call only, with no check against the DNA. TRBV21-1 is a pseudogene. The CDR3 contains 17 residues.